The 2 T cell receptor beta chains in this list originate from one sample, sequenced in a study of control samples from healthy donors and cancer patients. Generated by immunoSEQ multiplex PCR, the TCRdb table keeps only in-frame clones and is missing some. Altogether around 110,000 clones are present, about 94% being singletons, with the ten largest covering about 2.6%. The sequenced sample was blood. The origin of the receptors is a man under 40 in good health.

The gene calls are TRBV19 and TRBJ1-4, with 8 bases identical to TRBD1. This CDR3 region has 14 residues. The trim removed 3 bases at V and 8 bases at J, leaving 5 bases unmatched. From germline, CDR1 is LNHDA and CDR2 SQIVND (reference sequence). The CDR3 DNA reads TGTGCCAGTAGTATTTCCTGGACAGGGGAAAAACTGTTTTTT. Protein sequence: CASSISWTGEKLFF.

This clone was observed a single time. This CDR3 is CASSEAQGGQETQYF. The DNA of the CDR3 is TGTGCCAGCAGTGAAGCCCAAGGAGGGCAAGAGACCCAGTACTTC. The chain employs TRBV6-1 and TRBJ2-5, with D maybe TRBD2 (6 bases). This CDR3 has 15 amino acids. CDR1 and CDR2 from the germline V gene are MNHNS and SASEGT. Trimming took off 0 bases at V and 2 bases at J, with 10 bases between the two ends.